This T cell receptor (beta chain) is drawn from a study of CD8 T cells in Susac syndrome. Study summary: Active disease was present in over 5 of the sequenced Susac syndrome patients, whereas about 8 of them were in remission. Patients with Susac syndrome had blood drawn and were at that point therapy-naive, on corticosteroids, or on intravenous immunoglobulin alone.

Study findings and constraints: CD4+ T cell repertoires in Susac syndrome exhibited no evidence of clonal expansion.

Points on this clonotype: The antigen remains unidentified.

The ends were cut back, 5 bases at V and 2 bases at J, with 13 bases in the middle. Germline V lookup: CDR1 DFQATT, CDR2 SNEGSKA (reference sequence). This CDR3 has 14 amino acids. The RNA, about 0.45 to 1 ug, was put through reverse transcription using random hexamers. From the immunoSEQ multiplex PCR reads, TCRdb called clonotypes with MiXCR, one entry per CDR3 protein. The sample has 110,000 to 150,000 distinct CDR3 sequences, under 97% seen once. FACS enriched CD8+ TEMRA cells, while bulk CD8+ and CD4+ were negatively isolated. The V call is TRBV20-1, the J call TRBJ1-5; perhaps TRBD1 as D (6 bases). This TCR derives from a human donor with Susac syndrome. The sample taken for sequencing was CD4+ T cells from PBMCs. This CDR3 reads CSAGAGGGNQPQHF. Here the CDR3 DNA reads TGCAGTGCTGGAGCGGGGGGCGGCAATCAGCCCCAGCATTTT.